The rows below give T cell receptor beta chains drawn from one sample of a study of blood T cell repertoires in COVID-19. Measured with immunoSEQ multiplex PCR; TCRdb has only the in-frame clones, and not every one. The data hold around 300,000 clones, with roughly nine tenths observed a single time. The specimen sequenced was peripheral blood. The receptor source for this set is a woman in her 40s who had recovered from COVID-19. The CDR3 runs from the conserved cysteine through the conserved F or W. Where a row states a size, it is once, few, many or the class of an expanded clone; other rows omit it.

size,J,V,CDR3
-,TRBJ2-1,TRBV5-1,CASSLGGGRDNEQFF
-,TRBJ2-7,TRBV24-1,CATAGTGGYEQYF
-,TRBJ2-7,TRBV6-1,CASSEAPSGYSYEQYF
-,TRBJ2-5,TRBV9,CASSVAGGTSGGQETQYF
-,TRBJ2-1,TRBV12-5,CASGLIWTSGNSYNEQFF
-,TRBJ2-1,TRBV6-5,CASLAVSYNEQFF
-,TRBJ1-4,TRBV6-5,CASRQGAQTNEKLFF
-,TRBJ2-7,TRBV7-8,CASGAVPPNYEQYF
-,TRBJ2-7,TRBV5-5,CASSFGQGWSYEQYF
-,TRBJ2-2,TRBV7-2,CASSLGRENTGELFF
-,TRBJ1-4,TRBV4-1,CASSQDISGQGAGKLFF
-,TRBJ2-5,TRBV2,CASRRVQETQYF
once,TRBJ2-2,TRBV2,CASDRESTGELFF
-,TRBJ2-7,TRBV30,CAWSSGVYEQYF
-,TRBJ2-5,TRBV24-1,CATSDPGTDQETQYF
-,TRBJ2-3,TRBV19,CASSTGGVVSTDTQYF